This entry concerns a single T cell receptor (beta chain). The data were obtained in a study of blood T cell repertoires in COVID-19. Study as a whole: There were acute and convalescent COVID-19 samples, and they came from the United States, Italy and Spain.

Authors' analysis steps: Reference gene primer amplification gave nucleated cell count estimates. Libraries were prepared by immunoSEQ multiplex PCR; TCRdb keeps only in-frame clonotypes and omits some of them. The D gene and trimming were derived from the DNA, and the V and J assignments and clone size from that table. In the table there are 300,000 or so clones, 65% to 90% of which are singletons. The CDR3 has 16 amino acids. Per germline, CDR1 SGHRS and CDR2 YFSETQ. The junction had 5 bases not matched to a gene; V was cut back by 3 bases and J by 0 bases. The study drew participants aged about 18 to 90 years from some 24 US areas. Cohort placement rested on clinical history that participants reported themselves.

Sequencing input: PBMCs or T cells enriched from blood (not recorded which). The rearrangement joins TRBV5-1 to TRBJ1-4, with TRBD1 identical over 7 bases. The clonotype comes from a woman between 40 and 55 years old with acute COVID-19. CDR3 DNA: TGCGCCAGCAGCTCTGGGACAGCTGCAACTAATGAAAAACTGTTTTTT. This encodes CASSSGTAATNEKLFF. Using reference TRBV5-1 and TRBJ1-4 for the parts outside the CDR3, the full variable domain is KAGVTQTPRYLIKTRGQQVTLSCSPISGHRSVSWYQQTPGQGLQFLFEYFSETQRNKGNFPGRFSGRQFSNSRSEMNVSTLELGDSALYLCASSSGTAATNEKLFFGSGTQLSVL.